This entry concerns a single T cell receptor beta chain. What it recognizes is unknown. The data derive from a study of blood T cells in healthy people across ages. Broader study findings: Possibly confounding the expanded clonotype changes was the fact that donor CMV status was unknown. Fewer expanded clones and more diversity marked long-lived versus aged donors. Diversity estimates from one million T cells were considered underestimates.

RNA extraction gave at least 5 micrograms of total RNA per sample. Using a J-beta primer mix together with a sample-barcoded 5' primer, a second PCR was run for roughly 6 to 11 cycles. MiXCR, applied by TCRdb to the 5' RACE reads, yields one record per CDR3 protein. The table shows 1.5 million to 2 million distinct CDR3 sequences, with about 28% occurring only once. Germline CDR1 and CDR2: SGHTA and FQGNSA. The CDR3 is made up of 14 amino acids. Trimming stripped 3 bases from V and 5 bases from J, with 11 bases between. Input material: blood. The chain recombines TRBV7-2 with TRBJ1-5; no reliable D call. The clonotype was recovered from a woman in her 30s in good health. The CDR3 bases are TGTGCCAGCAGCTTTAAGGGCCCGGATCAGCCCCAGCATTTT. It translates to CASSFKGPDQPQHF.